This T cell receptor (beta chain) was sequenced for a study of breast tumors, draining lymph nodes, adjacent tissues. As concerns this clonotype: Its antigen is unknown.

Axillary draining lymph nodes of breast cancer patients supplied the node samples. General study findings and limits: Tumors had less TCR diversity than lymph nodes, more than nontumor tissue. Data fit most tumor T cells coming from lymph node, expanding in tumor. That most tumor T cells come from lymph nodes remained unproven.

From the multiplex PCR reads, TCRdb called clonotypes with MiXCR, one entry per CDR3 protein. In the table there are 170,000 or so distinct CDR3 sequences, roughly 30% of which are singletons. The specimen was axillary lymph node tissue. The clonotype was recovered from a female donor with breast cancer. Some clones in this sample may be carry-over from other donors' samples.

CDR3 protein: CSARIVSGDTQFF. Here the CDR3 DNA reads TGCAGTGCTAGAATCGTGAGCGGGGATACGCAGTTCTTC. V is TRBV20-1 and J is TRBJ2-1, with 7 bases identical to TRBD2. V was pared by 2 bases and J by 12 bases, with 10 bases of the junction left unmatched. Per germline, CDR1 DFQATT and CDR2 SNEGSKA (reference sequence). The CDR3 has 13 residues.